The entry below describes one TCR beta chain. What it binds is not known. The data are from a study of T cell responses to AZD1222 COVID-19 vaccine. Overall study findings and caveats: Mostly white British, mostly female donors; authors suggested clonal diversity may be underestimated.

Trimming stripped 0 bases from V and 3 bases from J, with 12 bases between. The CDR3 has 15 residues. The V gene's germline CDR1 is LGHNA and CDR2 YNFKEQ. The table came from immunoSEQ multiplex PCR; TCRdb's copy has only in-frame clones and leaves some out. The sample yields nearly 110,000 clones, 80% to 95% seen once. Specimen: peripheral blood, collected 28 days after the second AZD1222 dose. The chain recombines TRBV4-2 with TRBJ2-7; D may correspond to TRBD1 or TRBD2 (6 bases each). The TCR sequence derives from an adult who received the AZD1222 COVID-19 vaccine. The CDR3 DNA is TGTGCCAGCAGCCAAGAGGGCAGGGGAGGCTACGAGCAGTACTTC. Residues: CASSQEGRGGYEQYF.